A selection of T cell receptor beta chains follows, all from one sample in a study of spatial heterogeneity in lung cancer. In TCRdb, the 5' RACE reads were re-called with MiXCR into one record per CDR3 protein. The table records 55,000 to 75,000 distinct CDR3 sequences, roughly 7.9% of them present only once. The source was PBMCs, collected at surgery. Receptor source: a female donor with early-stage non-small cell lung cancer. CDR3s include the opening cysteine and the closing phenylalanine or tryptophan. A D gene is named only where the DNA matches it firmly. Size is omitted from some rows. Given values are once, few, many or a class for expanded clones.

v_call	d_call	clone_size	j_call	cdr3_aa	cdr3_nt
TRBV13	NA	few	TRBJ2-2	CASSRMSAFNTGELFF	TGTGCCAGCAGCCGAATGTCCGCATTTAACACCGGGGAGCTGTTTTTT
TRBV20-1	NA	few	TRBJ2-3	CSAQGRTQGADTQYF	TGCAGTGCTCAAGGCCGGACACAAGGGGCAGATACGCAGTATTTT
TRBV7-9	TRBD1	many	TRBJ2-1	CASSLTGVHEQFF	TGTGCCAGCAGCCTCACAGGGGTACATGAGCAGTTCTTC
TRBV5-4	NA	NA	TRBJ2-2	CASSLTALTGELFF	TGTGCCAGCAGCTTAACTGCTCTCACCGGGGAGCTGTTTTTT
TRBV7-2	TRBD1	many	TRBJ1-1	CASSSQTGRDTEAFF	TGTGCCAGCAGCTCCCAGACAGGGAGGGACACTGAAGCTTTCTTT
TRBV7-9	NA	many	TRBJ2-7	CASSSDHRDLASYEQYF	TGTGCCAGCAGCTCCGACCACCGGGACTTGGCATCCTACGAGCAGTACTTC
TRBV6-1	NA	few	TRBJ1-2	CASSVYFYTF	TGTGCCAGCAGTGTGTATTTCTACACCTTC
TRBV6-5	TRBD2	many	TRBJ2-1	CASSWTSGEYNEQFF	TGTGCCAGCAGTTGGACTAGCGGGGAGTACAATGAGCAGTTCTTC
TRBV5-1	NA	many	TRBJ2-5	CASSASGAVQETQYF	TGCGCCAGCAGCGCCTCGGGGGCGGTACAAGAGACCCAGTACTTC
TRBV30	NA	many	TRBJ2-1	CAWSPDSLYNEQFF	TGTGCCTGGAGTCCGGACTCTTTGTACAATGAGCAGTTCTTC
TRBV28	TRBD1	few	TRBJ2-1	CASSLRQGEQFF	TGTGCCAGCAGTTTACGACAGGGAGAGCAGTTCTTC
TRBV15	TRBD2	few	TRBJ2-1	CATSRGARGGPGNEQFF	TGTGCCACCAGCAGAGGGGCCCGGGGGGGGCCCGGCAATGAGCAGTTCTTC
TRBV13	NA	many	TRBJ2-2	CASSRTGELFF	TGTGCCAGCAGCCGCACCGGGGAGCTGTTTTTT
TRBV25-1	NA	many	TRBJ1-2	CASSESLDRNYGYTF	TGTGCCAGCAGTGAATCCCTCGACAGAAACTATGGCTACACCTTC
TRBV29-1	NA	many	TRBJ2-3	CSVAATDTQYF	TGCAGCGTCGCGGCCACAGATACGCAGTATTTT
TRBV11-2	TRBD2	many	TRBJ2-1	CASSQTSGKSGEQFF	TGTGCCAGCAGCCAGACTAGCGGGAAGTCGGGTGAGCAGTTCTTC
TRBV7-2	NA	many	TRBJ1-4	CASSPGRLNEKLFF	TGTGCCAGCAGCCCCGGGCGACTAAATGAAAAACTGTTTTTT
TRBV29-1	TRBD2	many	TRBJ2-2	CSVEDRASGRNPGELFF	TGCAGCGTTGAAGATCGGGCTAGCGGGAGGAACCCCGGGGAGCTGTTTTTT
TRBV28	NA	many	TRBJ1-2	CASSSIDSSKWYGYTF	TGTGCCAGCAGTTCTATAGACAGTTCTAAATGGTATGGCTACACCTTC
TRBV5-1	NA	many	TRBJ2-1	CASSPGRGRDEQFF	TGCGCCAGCAGCCCGGGACGAGGAAGGGATGAGCAGTTCTTC
TRBV7-3	NA	many	TRBJ2-1	CASSPGTTNEQFF	TGTGCCAGCAGCCCCGGGACGACCAATGAGCAGTTCTTC
TRBV5-1	NA	many	TRBJ1-1	CASSFALQDTEAFF	TGCGCCAGCAGCTTCGCCCTACAGGACACTGAAGCTTTCTTT
TRBV28	NA	few	TRBJ2-5	CASSLFNTRVDETQYF	TGTGCCAGCAGTTTATTTAATACTAGGGTCGACGAGACCCAGTACTTC
TRBV5-1	TRBD1	few	TRBJ1-6	CASSPQGDRSPLHF	TGCGCCAGCAGCCCCCAGGGGGATCGGTCACCCCTCCACTTT
TRBV28	TRBD2	NA	TRBJ2-3	CASSPGGALSTDTQYF	TGTGCCAGCAGCCCCGGGGGGGCCCTAAGCACAGATACGCAGTATTTT
TRBV6-1	NA	many	TRBJ2-5	CASSENRLSQETQYF	TGTGCCAGCAGTGAAAATCGGCTTAGCCAGGAGACCCAGTACTTC
TRBV6-4	NA	many	TRBJ2-1	CASSDSGGLSRYNEQFF	TGTGCCAGCAGTGACTCGGGGGGACTCTCCCGTTACAATGAGCAGTTCTTC
TRBV3-1	NA	many	TRBJ2-3	CASSARDRWDTQYF	TGTGCCAGCAGCGCGAGGGACCGCTGGGATACGCAGTATTTT
TRBV7-8	TRBD1	few	TRBJ1-1	CASSSYTDRGSAEAFF	TGTGCCAGCAGCTCCTATACCGACAGGGGATCGGCTGAAGCTTTCTTT
TRBV7-9	NA	NA	TRBJ2-3	CASSLQGVGADTQYF	TGTGCCAGCAGCTTACAGGGAGTGGGCGCAGATACGCAGTATTTT
TRBV6-2/TRBV6-3	TRBD2	NA	TRBJ2-2	CATSPGLYTGELFF	TGTGCCACCTCCCCGGGACTATACACCGGGGAGCTGTTTTTT
TRBV20-1	NA	many	TRBJ1-1	CSARSPWTEAFF	TGCAGTGCTAGGAGTCCCTGGACTGAAGCTTTCTTT
TRBV12-3/TRBV12-4	TRBD2	many	TRBJ2-2	CASRQQGRGLAGESGELFF	TGTGCCAGCAGGCAACAGGGGAGAGGACTAGCGGGAGAATCCGGGGAGCTGTTTTTT
TRBV4-2	NA	many	TRBJ1-2	CASSQDWREHYGYTF	TGTGCCAGCAGCCAAGATTGGAGGGAACACTATGGCTACACCTTC
TRBV7-9	NA	NA	TRBJ1-4	CASSLGGVLEKLFF	TGTGCCAGCAGCTTGGGGGGCGTCCTCGAAAAACTGTTTTTT
TRBV20-1	TRBD2	many	TRBJ2-3	CSASLAGLTDTQYF	TGCAGTGCCTCACTAGCGGGATTAACAGATACGCAGTATTTT
TRBV20-1	NA	NA	TRBJ1-1	CSARRGGAEKSEAFF	TGCAGTGCTAGACGGGGCGGGGCCGAAAAATCTGAAGCTTTCTTT
TRBV7-3	TRBD1	many	TRBJ1-2	CASSKGGEDYGYTF	TGTGCCAGCAGCAAAGGGGGCGAAGACTATGGCTACACCTTC
TRBV7-9	TRBD1	few	TRBJ1-2	CASSIQGDDGYTF	TGTGCCAGCAGTATACAGGGGGACGATGGCTACACCTTC
TRBV3-1	NA	many	TRBJ2-2	CASSLQENTGELFF	TGTGCCAGCAGCCTCCAGGAAAACACCGGGGAGCTGTTTTTT
TRBV11-3	NA	many	TRBJ2-5	CASSLDRETQYF	TGTGCCAGCAGCTTAGATCGAGAGACCCAGTACTTC
TRBV7-2	TRBD2	NA	TRBJ2-5	CASSRSAGGQETQYF	TGTGCCAGCAGCCGCTCAGCGGGGGGCCAAGAGACCCAGTACTTC